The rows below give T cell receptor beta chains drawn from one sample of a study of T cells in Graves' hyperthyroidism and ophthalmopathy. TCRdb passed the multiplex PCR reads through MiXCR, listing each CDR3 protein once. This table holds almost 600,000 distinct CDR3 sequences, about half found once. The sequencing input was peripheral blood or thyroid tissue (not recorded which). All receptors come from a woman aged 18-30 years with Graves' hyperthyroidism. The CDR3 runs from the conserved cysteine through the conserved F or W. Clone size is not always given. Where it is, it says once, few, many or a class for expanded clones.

cdr3_aa: CASSPGQLNSPLHF; clone_size: .; v_call: TRBV4-1
cdr3_aa: CAINSGQEYTEAFF; clone_size: many; v_call: TRBV10-3
cdr3_aa: CASSSGAWNYEQYF; clone_size: many; v_call: TRBV7-9
cdr3_aa: CSARQGGSYEQYF; clone_size: many; v_call: TRBV20-1
cdr3_aa: CVSNQAGGSYEQYF; clone_size: once; v_call: TRBV12-3/TRBV12-4
cdr3_aa: CASSLTDLDEQYF; clone_size: .; v_call: TRBV7-6
cdr3_aa: CASSPLGTPDRTQYF; clone_size: few; v_call: TRBV3-1
cdr3_aa: CATSDFAGDQETQYF; clone_size: .; v_call: TRBV24-1
cdr3_aa: CASSLNKRTTDTQYF; clone_size: .; v_call: TRBV12-3/TRBV12-4
cdr3_aa: CASSDILANYGYTF; clone_size: many; v_call: TRBV19
cdr3_aa: CAISEVGEAFF; clone_size: .; v_call: TRBV10-3
cdr3_aa: CASGLVGEGYGYTF; clone_size: .; v_call: TRBV7-2
cdr3_aa: CASSRDIFYEQYF; clone_size: many; v_call: TRBV7-2
cdr3_aa: CASREEGSDYEQYF; clone_size: .; v_call: TRBV7-6
cdr3_aa: CASSVASTLLSNQPQHF; clone_size: many; v_call: TRBV7-8
cdr3_aa: CATQSGTGEETQYF; clone_size: many; v_call: TRBV28
cdr3_aa: CSVILAGPYNEQFF; clone_size: once; v_call: TRBV29-1
cdr3_aa: CASSFTGEGQPQHF; clone_size: .; v_call: TRBV5-4
cdr3_aa: CASSPHGTGPSAHEQYF; clone_size: few; v_call: TRBV3-1
cdr3_aa: CATSDSGRDTIYF; clone_size: once; v_call: TRBV24-1
cdr3_aa: CASSYSKGYPDQPQHF; clone_size: many; v_call: TRBV6-6
cdr3_aa: CASSTGATNEKLFF; clone_size: many; v_call: TRBV19
cdr3_aa: CASSYSGGRPETQYF; clone_size: many; v_call: TRBV6-5
cdr3_aa: CASSPWKVVNTEAFF; clone_size: many; v_call: TRBV6-2/TRBV6-3
cdr3_aa: CATSRAAGTGGNSPLHF; clone_size: .; v_call: TRBV15
cdr3_aa: CASSEDGGGGELFF; clone_size: .; v_call: TRBV2
cdr3_aa: CASSSKRSSYEQYF; clone_size: .; v_call: TRBV11-2
cdr3_aa: CASSSFNDEQYF; clone_size: few; v_call: TRBV19
cdr3_aa: CSQEGTANSYEQYF; clone_size: .; v_call: TRBV20-1
cdr3_aa: CASGRTESGDRNNSPLHF; clone_size: .; v_call: TRBV2
cdr3_aa: CAITGTGVSYNEQFF; clone_size: .; v_call: TRBV10-3
cdr3_aa: CASSANIVGRDGYTF; clone_size: many; v_call: TRBV25-1
cdr3_aa: CSVSGPIGTGELFF; clone_size: many; v_call: TRBV29-1
cdr3_aa: CAWIPGTAAGELFF; clone_size: .; v_call: TRBV3-1
cdr3_aa: CASSLGAYTEAFF; clone_size: many; v_call: TRBV11-1
cdr3_aa: CAISPMRSGQPQHF; clone_size: .; v_call: TRBV10-3
cdr3_aa: CSVEGGTGELFF; clone_size: many; v_call: TRBV29-1
cdr3_aa: CASSFLYRGNHGYTF; clone_size: .; v_call: TRBV2
cdr3_aa: CASSLGVGEKLFF; clone_size: many; v_call: TRBV5-5
cdr3_aa: CASSSDASPTGELFF; clone_size: many; v_call: TRBV5-5
cdr3_aa: CSARARGRWGQNTEAFF; clone_size: many; v_call: TRBV20-1
cdr3_aa: CSALGLWGQNEQYF; clone_size: many; v_call: TRBV20-1
cdr3_aa: CASSMAQGVGYGYTF; clone_size: many; v_call: TRBV19
cdr3_aa: CSVPDPRSYEQYF; clone_size: .; v_call: TRBV29-1
cdr3_aa: CASSLTWRLAGPSEQYF; clone_size: .; v_call: TRBV7-3
cdr3_aa: CSVEQRTGGGYEQYF; clone_size: .; v_call: TRBV29-1
cdr3_aa: CASKSGQGNQPQHF; clone_size: many; v_call: TRBV10-2
cdr3_aa: CASSPQAGSAFEQYF; clone_size: .; v_call: TRBV2
cdr3_aa: CASSYWGQGAYGNQPQHF; clone_size: .; v_call: TRBV10-3
cdr3_aa: CASSMGQGQETQYF; clone_size: .; v_call: TRBV19